This TCR beta chain was found in a study of identical twins. TCRdb called the 5' RACE reads again in MiXCR, with one record for every CDR3 protein. This sample has some 900,000 distinct CDR3 sequences, with 10% to 15% found just once. Trimming shortened V by 1 base and J by 2 bases, and 12 bases separated the two germline ends. The CDR3 consists of 15 residues. This clonotype was observed many times. These data were also filed under a second study, of yellow fever vaccine responses in identical twins.

The receptor was derived from a woman between 18 and 29 years old in good health. Sequencing was done on a sample of PBMCs. The rearrangement joins TRBV12-3 or TRBV12-4 to TRBJ2-7; a weak D match, TRBD1 (6 bases). The CDR3 region is CASSLEGGPTYEQYF. CDR3 in DNA: TGTGCCAGCAGTTTAGAAGGGGGACCTACCTACGAGCAGTACTTC.